This T cell receptor beta chain was captured in a study of response to subunit inactivated influenza vaccine. Germline CDR1 is SGHTA and CDR2 is FQGNSA. Trimming took 7 bases from V and 5 from J, leaving 13 bases between them. This CDR3 spans 13 amino acids. This clonotype was observed many times. TCRdb redid the calling of the RT-PCR reads with MiXCR, one entry per CDR3 protein. The sample holds 500,000 to 550,000 distinct CDR3 sequences, approximately 7.1% seen once. The TCR comes from a man aged 50 to 75 who received an inactivated influenza vaccine. The material sequenced was PBMCs from blood, taken less than 30 months after vaccination. The chain combines TRBV7-2 with TRBJ2-3; a weak D match, TRBD2 (7 bases). CDR3 amino acids: CASKGGAKDTQYF. The CDR3 region has the DNA TGTGCCAGCAAGGGGGGGGCCAAAGATACGCAGTATTTT.